Each of the 27 T cell receptor beta chains below was sequenced from the same sample in a study of blood T cell repertoires in COVID-19. The data were produced by immunoSEQ multiplex PCR, yet TCRdb's version contains in-frame clones alone and is incomplete. The table records 63,000 or so clones, roughly 82% of them present only once. Sequencing was carried out using peripheral blood. The receptors were sampled from a human donor in a cohort sampled during active COVID-19.

The chain combines TRBV7-2 with TRBJ1-5; D perhaps matches TRBD1 (5 bases). CDR3 length: 17 residues. Trimming removed 1 base from V and 6 bases from J, with 19 bases in between. In germline, CDR1 is SGHTA, CDR2 FQGNSA. CDR3: CASSLGYGGGSGQPQHF. The CDR3 DNA reads as TGTGCCAGCAGCTTAGGTTACGGTGGGGGGTCCGGTCAGCCCCAGCATTTT.

There are many counts of this clone. This chain uses TRBV5-1 with TRBJ1-4; TRBD1 agrees at 8 bases. The CDR3 runs to 13 residues. CDR1 and CDR2 from the germline V gene are SGHRS and YFSETQ. J was trimmed by 8 bases and V by 7 bases; bases with no gene match: 7. CDR3 nucleotide sequence: TGCGCCAGCGGCCCTGCAGGGGGCGAAAAACTGTTTTTT. This translates into CASGPAGGEKLFF.

This chain connects TRBV4-3 to TRBJ2-6; 8 bases map to TRBD1. The CDR3 runs 19 residues. The germline V gene encodes CDR1 LGHNA and CDR2 YSLEER. V dropped 5 bases and J dropped 0; count of bases not matched to a gene: 12. This CDR3 is CASSADGYRGTSGANVLTF. CDR3 bases: TGCGCCAGCAGCGCTGATGGGTACAGGGGGACCTCTGGGGCCAACGTCCTGACTTTC.

V and J are TRBV30 and TRBJ1-5, with 12 nucleotides matching TRBD1. CDR3 length: 19 residues. Per germline, CDR1 GTSNPN and CDR2 SVGIG (reference sequence). The V segment lost 1 base and the J segment 0 bases; nucleotides outside the gene matches: 10. CDR3 sequence reads: CAWSEGAGQGAISNQPQHF. DNA for the CDR3: TGTGCCTGGAGTGAGGGGGCGGGACAGGGGGCAATTAGCAATCAGCCCCAGCATTTT.

This chain connects TRBV5-6 to TRBJ2-1; the D gene is possibly TRBD1 (5 bases). V shed 0 bases and J shed 9 bases, with 16 bases lying between them. The CDR3 extends over 15 amino acids. CDR1 SGHDT and CDR2 YYEEEE come from the germline V gene. CDR3 DNA sequence: TGTGCCAGCAGCTTGGCCCTGGGGCGCCGCGGTGAGCAGTTCTTC. This codes for CASSLALGRRGEQFF.

This chain links TRBV7-8 with TRBJ2-7; 8 bases fit TRBD2. CDR3 length: 15 amino acids. The trim removed 6 bases at V and 7 bases at J, leaving 14 bases unmatched. CDR1 is SGHVS, CDR2 FQNEAQ, per germline. CDR3 coding DNA: TGTGCCAGCAGACGGAGCGGTCCAGCGGGGGAAGAGCAGTACTTC. Protein: CASRRSGPAGEEQYF.

The V and J genes are TRBV9 and TRBJ1-3; D is undetermined. Germline V CDR1 and CDR2: SGDLS, YYNGEE. Trimming removed 4 bases from V and 8 bases from J, with 16 bases in between. This CDR3 is built from 14 residues. CDR3 DNA sequence: TGTGCCAGCAGCCCTCAAAGTAAGGGAGACACCATATATTTT. Translated: CASSPQSKGDTIYF.

The chain carries TRBV9 and TRBJ2-1, with TRBD1 as a possible D gene (5 bases). This CDR3 spans 14 amino acids. The germline V gene encodes CDR1 SGDLS and CDR2 YYNGEE. The V and J ends lost 2 bases and 0 bases respectively, with 6 bases between them. The CDR3 reads CASSVTGSYNEQFF. CDR3 sequence (DNA): TGTGCCAGCAGCGTTACAGGCTCCTACAATGAGCAGTTCTTC.

A few counts support this clone. CDR3 residues: CASSLVAGQGRGGNNEQFF. The DNA for the CDR3 is TGTGCCAGCAGCTTAGTTGCGGGACAGGGTCGAGGTGGTAACAATGAGCAGTTCTTC. The chain joins TRBV7-2 to TRBJ2-1; 9 bases are shared with TRBD1. V gave up 1 base and J gave up 5 bases; unmatched junction bases: 15. The germline gives CDR1 SGHTA, CDR2 FQGNSA. The CDR3 sequence is 19 residues long.

This chain joins TRBV19 and TRBJ1-6; 11 bases align to TRBD1. The CDR3 loop spans 15 amino acids. With V trimmed by 4 bases and J by 7 bases, 3 bases remained unmatched. The germline gives CDR1 LNHDA, CDR2 SQIVND (reference sequence). The CDR3 sequence: CASSRDRGKNSPLHF. The CDR3 nucleotides read TGTGCCAGTAGTAGGGACAGGGGGAAAAATTCACCCCTCCACTTT. Full variable domain (remainder filled in from reference TRBV19 and TRBJ1-6): DGGITQSPKYLFRKEGQNVTLSCEQNLNHDAMYWYRQDPGQGLRLIYYSQIVNDFQKGDIAEGYSVSREKKESFPLTVTSAQKNPTAFYLCASSRDRGKNSPLHFGNGTRLTVT.

The chain joins TRBV9 to TRBJ2-3, with 9 bases that match TRBD1. This CDR3 contains 17 residues. V was clipped by 0 bases and J by 2 bases; unmatched bases: 7. Per the germline V gene, CDR1 is SGDLS and CDR2 is YYNGEE. CDR3 sequence: CASSVDLGDRATDTQYF. CDR3 bases: TGTGCCAGCAGCGTAGATCTGGGGGACAGGGCCACAGATACGCAGTATTTT.

V gene TRBV5-8 combines with J gene TRBJ1-6, with 7 nucleotides matching TRBD1. V lost 6 bases and J lost 6; bases outside the gene matches: 6. Per the germline V gene, CDR1 is SGHTS and CDR2 is YDEGEE. The length of the CDR3 is 14 residues. This CDR3 is CASTRDRPNSPLHF. CDR3 sequence (DNA): TGTGCCAGCACCAGGGACAGACCTAATTCACCCCTCCACTTT.

The V call is TRBV7-3, the J call TRBJ1-1; tentatively, D is TRBD1 (5 bases). V was pared by 1 base and J by 1 base, with 16 bases between. This CDR3 is built from 17 residues. In germline, CDR1 is SGHTA, CDR2 FQGTGA. In DNA, the CDR3 is TGTGCCAGCAGCTTAAGGAGAACCACAGGTAGGAACACTGAAGCTTTCTTT. This sequence encodes CASSLRRTTGRNTEAFF. Full variable domain (remainder filled in from reference TRBV7-3 and TRBJ1-1): GAGVSQTPSNKVTEKGKYVELRCDPISGHTALYWYRQSLGQGPEFLIYFQGTGAADDSGLPNDRFFAVRPEGSVSTLKIQRTERGDSAVYLCASSLRRTTGRNTEAFFGQGTRLTVV.

The J gene is TRBJ1-6, the V gene TRBV6-2 or TRBV6-3; D is undetermined. The germline V gene has CDR1 MNHEY and CDR2 SVGEGT. The CDR3 totals 14 residues. With 2 bases removed from V and 0 bases from J, the gap between germline ends came to 2 bases. CDR3 DNA sequence: TGTGCCAGCAGTTACCTCTCCTATAATTCACCCCTCCACTTT. Amino acid sequence: CASSYLSYNSPLHF.

The J gene is TRBJ2-7, the V gene TRBV5-1, with D uncertain. Germline CDR1 and CDR2: SGHRS and YFSETQ. CDR3 length: 14 residues. V lost 0 bases, J lost 0 bases, and 7 bases lay in between. The CDR3 spells CASSLVVGSYEQYF. Written as DNA, the CDR3 is TGCGCCAGCAGCTTGGTTGTCGGCTCCTACGAGCAGTACTTC.

The rearrangement joins TRBV5-1 to TRBJ2-3, with D tentatively TRBD2 (7 bases). This CDR3 is built from 14 residues. V lost 0 bases and J 5 bases, leaving 10 bases between the germline ends. The V gene's germline CDR1 is SGHRS and CDR2 YFSETQ. As DNA, the CDR3 is TGCGCCAGCAGCTTGGCGGGGGGCATAGATACGCAGTATTTT. It yields the protein CASSLAGGIDTQYF.

The rearrangement joins TRBV11-1 to TRBJ1-6; weak D call: TRBD1 (6 bases). The CDR3 length is 15 residues. The germline V and J ends were trimmed by 1 base and 2 bases, with 6 bases remaining between them. Germline values: CDR1 SGHAT, CDR2 FQDESV (reference sequence). CDR3 sequence (DNA): TGTGCCAGCAGCTTAGAGGGGGCCTATAATTCACCCCTCCACTTT. It encodes CASSLEGAYNSPLHF.

The sample holds one count of this clone. J is TRBJ2-5 and V is TRBV7-2; D remains unclear. Trimming cost V 1 base and J 1 base, with 13 bases left between them. Germline assignment: CDR1 SGHTA and CDR2 FQGNSA. The CDR3 extends over 16 amino acids. The CDR3 DNA reads TGTGCCAGCAGCTTAGAACAATATATTACCCAAGAGACCCAGTACTTC. Its translation is CASSLEQYITQETQYF.

The V gene is TRBV2, the J gene TRBJ2-1; 11 bases line up with TRBD2. This CDR3 has 15 residues. Trimming at V came to 7 bases and at J to 8 bases, leaving 10 bases not matched to a gene. In germline, CDR1 is SNHLY, CDR2 FYNNEI. CDR3 coding DNA: TGTGCCAGCAAGGGTAGACTAGCGGGGACCGATGAGCAGTTCTTC. Protein: CASKGRLAGTDEQFF. The variable domain in full, completed from reference TRBV2 and TRBJ2-1, reads EPEVTQTPSHQVTQMGQEVILRCVPISNHLYFYWYRQILGQKVEFLVSFYNNEISEKSEIFDDQFSVERPDGSNFTLKIRSTKLEDSAMYFCASKGRLAGTDEQFFGPGTRLTVL.

This clone was counted once. CDR3 sequence: CASSRTGQREEQFF. The DNA for the CDR3 is TGTGCCAGCAGCCGAACGGGACAACGGGAAGAGCAGTTCTTC. The chain links TRBV3-1 (or the pseudogene TRBV3-2) to TRBJ2-1, with a weak D call TRBD1 (6 bases). V was clipped by 4 bases and J by 10 bases, with 17 bases between them. The CDR3 consists of 14 residues. Germline CDR1 is LGHDT and CDR2 is YNNKEL (reference sequence).

This clone was recorded only once. The V and J genes are TRBV6-6 and TRBJ2-3, with D hard to call. Germline V lookup: CDR1 MNHNY, CDR2 SVGAGI (reference sequence). The CDR3 is made up of 16 amino acids. Trimming took 0 bases from V and 6 from J, leaving 16 bases between them. The CDR3 DNA sequence: TGTGCCAGCAGTTACTCGTCTAGAAGCGTCGCCGATACGCAGTATTTT. It codes for CASSYSSRSVADTQYF.

This clone was observed a handful of times. The gene calls are TRBV19 and TRBJ1-5, with no clear D. Germline CDR1 is LNHDA and CDR2 is SQIVND (reference sequence). V gave up 9 bases and J gave up 7 bases, with 13 bases separating them. CDR3 size: 12 residues. The CDR3 DNA follows: TGTGCCAGCGACTCGCCGGGGCAGCCCCAGCATTTT. This codes for CASDSPGQPQHF.

DNA for the CDR3: TGTGCCAGCAGACCAGGGGGTGGGGGCTACACCTTC. Translation gives CASRPGGGGYTF. V gene TRBV12-3 or TRBV12-4 combines with J gene TRBJ1-2; 7 bases map to TRBD1. With V trimmed by 6 bases and J by 8 bases, 6 bases remained unmatched. This CDR3 contains 12 residues.

J is TRBJ2-2 and V is TRBV12-3 or TRBV12-4; D is unclear. V was shortened by 3 bases and J by 4 bases, with 6 bases between the two germline ends. This CDR3 region has 13 residues. The CDR3 DNA sequence: TGTGCCAGCAGTTTGGCCATCACCGGGGAGCTGTTTTTT. As protein: CASSLAITGELFF.

The chain links TRBV7-9 to TRBJ2-5; 8 bases are a match to TRBD1. Per the germline V gene, CDR1 is SEHNR and CDR2 is FQNEAQ (reference sequence). This CDR3 has 16 amino acids. J lost 4 bases, V lost 5 bases, and 12 bases had no gene match. The CDR3 bases are TGTGCCAGCAGCCCCAATACCCAGACAGGGGCAGAGACCCAGTACTTC. This codes for CASSPNTQTGAETQYF.

V usage is TRBV3-1 (or the pseudogene TRBV3-2) and J usage is TRBJ2-1; D may be TRBD1 (6 bases). Germline values: CDR1 LGHDT, CDR2 YNNKEL (reference sequence). V gave up 2 bases and J gave up 4 bases, with 9 bases separating them. There are 14 residues in the CDR3. The CDR3 loop reads CASSQWGQYNEQFF. CDR3 nucleotide sequence: TGTGCCAGCAGCCAATGGGGGCAGTACAATGAGCAGTTCTTC.

This chain links TRBV4-1 with TRBJ2-3, with TRBD1 identical over 12 bases. This CDR3 region has 18 residues. The junction had 9 bases not matched to a gene; V was cut back by 0 bases and J by 5 bases. Germline CDR1 is MGHRA and CDR2 is YSYEKL. CDR3 region: CASSQEFTGQGARDTQYF. DNA of the CDR3: TGCGCCAGCAGCCAAGAGTTTACGGGACAGGGGGCCAGAGATACGCAGTATTTT.